A selection of T cell receptor beta chains follows, all from one sample in a study of regulatory T cells in long-lasting Graves disease. One entry per CDR3 protein results from TCRdb running MiXCR on the multiplex PCR reads. The data contain 700,000 or so distinct CDR3 sequences, 25% to 35% of them seen just once; the ten biggest clones take up around 40%. The specimen comprised peripheral blood mononuclear cells (PBMCs), sampled when the disease was refractory, from a patient treated with antithyroid drugs. Receptors originate from a female donor with Graves disease. CDR3s include the opening cysteine and the closing phenylalanine or tryptophan. Fields, in order: CDR3 DNA, CDR3 protein, CDR3 length, J gene, V gene, D gene, clone size. D genes are given only for firm matches. Part of the rows lack a size; the others show once, few, many or a class for expanded clones.

cdr3_nt: TGTGCCAGCAGCCTCCACTCCGGGACAGGGGGATCGGACATTCAGTACTTC
cdr3_aa: CASSLHSGTGGSDIQYF
cdr3_length: 17
j_call: TRBJ2-4
v_call: TRBV3-1
d_call: TRBD1
clone_size: few

cdr3_nt: TGTGCCAGTAGTTTTGGGCGAGTTAGGGGGATGAACACTGAAGCTTTCTTT
cdr3_aa: CASSFGRVRGMNTEAFF
cdr3_length: 17
j_call: TRBJ1-1
v_call: TRBV19
d_call: NA
clone_size: few

cdr3_nt: TGTGCCAGCAGTTTAGGGGTAGTGGGCAATCAGCCCCAGCATTTT
cdr3_aa: CASSLGVVGNQPQHF
cdr3_length: 15
j_call: TRBJ1-5
v_call: TRBV27
d_call: NA
clone_size: many

cdr3_nt: TGTGCCATCAGTGGACTAGCGGGGTTAAACTACGAGCAGTACTTC
cdr3_aa: CAISGLAGLNYEQYF
cdr3_length: 15
j_call: TRBJ2-7
v_call: TRBV10-3
d_call: TRBD2
clone_size: many

cdr3_nt: TGTGCCAGCCAACTAGCGGGACCCTCCTACGAGCAGTACTTC
cdr3_aa: CASQLAGPSYEQYF
cdr3_length: 14
j_call: TRBJ2-7
v_call: TRBV5-6
d_call: TRBD2
clone_size: few

cdr3_nt: TGCGCCAGCAGCCAAGCAGGGAGGGAGATCACTGAAGCTTTCTTT
cdr3_aa: CASSQAGREITEAFF
cdr3_length: 15
j_call: TRBJ1-1
v_call: TRBV4-1
d_call: NA
clone_size: NA

cdr3_nt: TGTGCCAGCAGCAGGACAGGGAAGACTGAAGCTTTCTTT
cdr3_aa: CASSRTGKTEAFF
cdr3_length: 13
j_call: TRBJ1-1
v_call: TRBV7-6
d_call: TRBD1
clone_size: NA

cdr3_nt: TGCAGTGCGGCTTACAATGAGCAGTTCTTC
cdr3_aa: CSAAYNEQFF
cdr3_length: 10
j_call: TRBJ2-1
v_call: TRBV20-1
d_call: NA
clone_size: few

cdr3_nt: TGTGCCAGCAGCAATCCCGGGACAGCCCGCACTGAAGCTTTCTTT
cdr3_aa: CASSNPGTARTEAFF
cdr3_length: 15
j_call: TRBJ1-1
v_call: TRBV13
d_call: TRBD1
clone_size: NA

cdr3_nt: TGTGCCAGCAGCTTGAGGGTTAGTAGCAATCAGCCCCAGCATTTT
cdr3_aa: CASSLRVSSNQPQHF
cdr3_length: 15
j_call: TRBJ1-5
v_call: TRBV5-8
d_call: NA
clone_size: NA

cdr3_nt: TGTGCCAGCAGCTTAATGACCAGGGCTGAAGCTTTCTTT
cdr3_aa: CASSLMTRAEAFF
cdr3_length: 13
j_call: TRBJ1-1
v_call: TRBV11-2
d_call: NA
clone_size: NA

cdr3_nt: TGTGCCAGCAGCCCGAATACAGTCGGCGACCTCCCGAACACTGAAGCTTTCTTT
cdr3_aa: CASSPNTVGDLPNTEAFF
cdr3_length: 18
j_call: TRBJ1-1
v_call: TRBV7-9
d_call: NA
clone_size: NA

cdr3_nt: TGTGCCAGCAGTGAAAGGGGCGGGAGTAACAGAGGGCGAGAGCAGTTCTTC
cdr3_aa: CASSERGGSNRGREQFF
cdr3_length: 17
j_call: TRBJ2-1
v_call: TRBV6-1
d_call: TRBD2
clone_size: NA

cdr3_nt: TGCGCCAGCAGCTTGACAGGGGGCGCCTACGAGCAGTACTTC
cdr3_aa: CASSLTGGAYEQYF
cdr3_length: 14
j_call: TRBJ2-7
v_call: TRBV12-3/TRBV12-4
d_call: TRBD1
clone_size: NA

cdr3_nt: TGTGCCAGCACACCGGGTCCCGCCGCTAATGAAAAACTGTTTTTT
cdr3_aa: CASTPGPAANEKLFF
cdr3_length: 15
j_call: TRBJ1-4
v_call: TRBV27
d_call: NA
clone_size: NA

cdr3_nt: TGTGCCAGCAGCTTGGGACTCCAAGAGACCCAGTACTTC
cdr3_aa: CASSLGLQETQYF
cdr3_length: 13
j_call: TRBJ2-5
v_call: TRBV11-2
d_call: NA
clone_size: many

cdr3_nt: TGTGCCAGTAAAGGATCGGGTGAAAAACTGTTTTTT
cdr3_aa: CASKGSGEKLFF
cdr3_length: 12
j_call: TRBJ1-4
v_call: TRBV9
d_call: NA
clone_size: few

cdr3_nt: TGTGCCAGCAGTTTTTCCCTAGCGGGAGACACCGGGGAGCTGTTTTTT
cdr3_aa: CASSFSLAGDTGELFF
cdr3_length: 16
j_call: TRBJ2-2
v_call: TRBV12-3/TRBV12-4
d_call: TRBD2
clone_size: many

cdr3_nt: TGTGCCAGCAGCTTTGCCGGGACGATCGGCTACACCTTC
cdr3_aa: CASSFAGTIGYTF
cdr3_length: 13
j_call: TRBJ1-2
v_call: TRBV7-2
d_call: NA
clone_size: NA

cdr3_nt: TGTGCCAGTAGTATTACGGGAGCCCTCTACGAGCAGTACTTC
cdr3_aa: CASSITGALYEQYF
cdr3_length: 14
j_call: TRBJ2-7
v_call: TRBV19
d_call: NA
clone_size: NA

cdr3_nt: TGTGCCAGCAGTTACTCGATAGGGGCGGGCAATCAGCCCCAGCATTTT
cdr3_aa: CASSYSIGAGNQPQHF
cdr3_length: 16
j_call: TRBJ1-5
v_call: TRBV6-5
d_call: NA
clone_size: few

cdr3_nt: TGTGCCAGCAGCCGTACTCCGGGACAGGGGTTTACCGGGGAGCTGTTTTTT
cdr3_aa: CASSRTPGQGFTGELFF
cdr3_length: 17
j_call: TRBJ2-2
v_call: TRBV6-1
d_call: TRBD1
clone_size: many

cdr3_nt: TGTGCCAGCAGTTACGCAAACAGGGCATTCGGCTACACCTTC
cdr3_aa: CASSYANRAFGYTF
cdr3_length: 14
j_call: TRBJ1-2
v_call: TRBV27
d_call: NA
clone_size: many

cdr3_nt: TGTGCCAGCAGTTTAGCGTCCGACCGGACCCAGTACTTC
cdr3_aa: CASSLASDRTQYF
cdr3_length: 13
j_call: TRBJ2-5
v_call: TRBV12-3/TRBV12-4
d_call: NA
clone_size: few

cdr3_nt: TGCGCCAGCAGTAGCGGACTAGCGGGCTTGTCCTCGTACCAAGAGACCCAGTACTTC
cdr3_aa: CASSSGLAGLSSYQETQYF
cdr3_length: 19
j_call: TRBJ2-5
v_call: TRBV10-2
d_call: TRBD2
clone_size: NA

cdr3_nt: TGTGCCAGCAGCCTTCGGTCTAGTGGGGAGACCCAGTACTTC
cdr3_aa: CASSLRSSGETQYF
cdr3_length: 14
j_call: TRBJ2-5
v_call: TRBV9
d_call: NA
clone_size: few

cdr3_nt: TGTGCCAGCAGCCAAGTACATCGGGGTACTGAAGCTTTCTTT
cdr3_aa: CASSQVHRGTEAFF
cdr3_length: 14
j_call: TRBJ1-1
v_call: TRBV3-1
d_call: NA
clone_size: NA

cdr3_nt: TGTGCCACCAGCAGTTGGGGACTCCAAGAGACCCAGTACTTC
cdr3_aa: CATSSWGLQETQYF
cdr3_length: 14
j_call: TRBJ2-5
v_call: TRBV15
d_call: NA
clone_size: NA

cdr3_nt: TGTGCCAGCAGTTACTCGGCCGGGAGCAATCAGCCCCAGCATTTT
cdr3_aa: CASSYSAGSNQPQHF
cdr3_length: 15
j_call: TRBJ1-5
v_call: TRBV6-5
d_call: NA
clone_size: many

cdr3_nt: TGCAGTGCTAGACCCGGACTAGCGGGAGCTGTAAGGCAAGAGACCCAGTACTTC
cdr3_aa: CSARPGLAGAVRQETQYF
cdr3_length: 18
j_call: TRBJ2-5
v_call: TRBV20-1
d_call: TRBD2
clone_size: NA

cdr3_nt: TGTGCCAGCAGCTCCACTCTGACAGGGGGTAGTCAGCCCCAGCATTTT
cdr3_aa: CASSSTLTGGSQPQHF
cdr3_length: 16
j_call: TRBJ1-5
v_call: TRBV7-3
d_call: TRBD1
clone_size: few

cdr3_nt: TGTGCCAGCAGTTTAACAACGGGCGAGCAGTACTTC
cdr3_aa: CASSLTTGEQYF
cdr3_length: 12
j_call: TRBJ2-7
v_call: TRBV28
d_call: NA
clone_size: few

cdr3_nt: TGTGCCAGCAGCTTGGTCCGGGACACACAGCCGGGGGGGGAGCTGTTTTTT
cdr3_aa: CASSLVRDTQPGGELFF
cdr3_length: 17
j_call: TRBJ2-2
v_call: TRBV7-9
d_call: NA
clone_size: few

cdr3_nt: TGTGCCAGCAGCATAACAGGTTCAGACTATGGCTACACCTTC
cdr3_aa: CASSITGSDYGYTF
cdr3_length: 14
j_call: TRBJ1-2
v_call: TRBV9
d_call: NA
clone_size: NA

cdr3_nt: TGTGCCAGCAGCTTAGACCCTTGGGACCGCGGTAACTACGAGCAGTACTTC
cdr3_aa: CASSLDPWDRGNYEQYF
cdr3_length: 17
j_call: TRBJ2-7
v_call: TRBV11-2
d_call: NA
clone_size: few

cdr3_nt: TGTGCCAGCAGCAAACAGGGGATCGGTGAAAAACTGTTTTTT
cdr3_aa: CASSKQGIGEKLFF
cdr3_length: 14
j_call: TRBJ1-4
v_call: TRBV14
d_call: TRBD1
clone_size: NA

cdr3_nt: TGCGCCAGCAGCCCGGGGGACAGGGTCTCTGAAGCTTTCTTT
cdr3_aa: CASSPGDRVSEAFF
cdr3_length: 14
j_call: TRBJ1-1
v_call: TRBV5-1
d_call: TRBD1
clone_size: NA

cdr3_nt: TGCGCCAGCAGCTCCCCGGGACAGGGGGCAGAGGGCTACACCTTC
cdr3_aa: CASSSPGQGAEGYTF
cdr3_length: 15
j_call: TRBJ1-2
v_call: TRBV5-1
d_call: TRBD1
clone_size: NA

cdr3_nt: TGTGCCAGCAGGACAGCAGGATTTTATGAGCAGTTCTTC
cdr3_aa: CASRTAGFYEQFF
cdr3_length: 13
j_call: TRBJ2-1
v_call: TRBV2
d_call: NA
clone_size: NA

cdr3_nt: TGCGCCAGCAGTTCGGCATCCAAGCACACTGAAGCTTTCTTT
cdr3_aa: CASSSASKHTEAFF
cdr3_length: 14
j_call: TRBJ1-1
v_call: TRBV5-1
d_call: NA
clone_size: NA

cdr3_nt: TGTGCCAGCAGCGAGGACCGGGCCGGAGTAACCGGGGAGCTGTTTTTT
cdr3_aa: CASSEDRAGVTGELFF
cdr3_length: 16
j_call: TRBJ2-2
v_call: TRBV6-1
d_call: NA
clone_size: NA

cdr3_nt: TGCAGTGCTAGAATCTTCGGGACTAGCGGGGATAGCTCCTACGAGCAGTACTTC
cdr3_aa: CSARIFGTSGDSSYEQYF
cdr3_length: 18
j_call: TRBJ2-7
v_call: TRBV20-1
d_call: TRBD2
clone_size: few

cdr3_nt: TGTGCCAGCAGAAATTCGGGGAGCAGGGGAGTTGGCTACACCTTC
cdr3_aa: CASRNSGSRGVGYTF
cdr3_length: 15
j_call: TRBJ1-2
v_call: TRBV2
d_call: NA
clone_size: NA

cdr3_nt: TGCAGCGTGCGGGGACTAGCGGACGAGCAGTACTTC
cdr3_aa: CSVRGLADEQYF
cdr3_length: 12
j_call: TRBJ2-7
v_call: TRBV29-1
d_call: TRBD2
clone_size: NA

cdr3_nt: TGTGCCAGCAGCCTGTTAGAAAATGAAGCTTTCTTT
cdr3_aa: CASSLLENEAFF
cdr3_length: 12
j_call: TRBJ1-1
v_call: TRBV7-6
d_call: NA
clone_size: few

cdr3_nt: TGTGCCAGCAGCTCGAGACCTAGCGGAGAGACCCAGTACTTC
cdr3_aa: CASSSRPSGETQYF
cdr3_length: 14
j_call: TRBJ2-5
v_call: TRBV7-6
d_call: TRBD2
clone_size: NA

cdr3_nt: TGTGCCAGCAGTGAAGGCAGGCCGTTCCCCCCCCAGCATTTT
cdr3_aa: CASSEGRPFPPQHF
cdr3_length: 14
j_call: TRBJ1-5
v_call: TRBV2
d_call: NA
clone_size: many

cdr3_nt: TGCGCCAGCAGCGTCGGCGGGAGGACCTACGAGCAGTACTTC
cdr3_aa: CASSVGGRTYEQYF
cdr3_length: 14
j_call: TRBJ2-7
v_call: TRBV10-1
d_call: TRBD2
clone_size: many

cdr3_nt: TGTGCTAGTCAAGGTGCTGATGTAGAGACCCAGTACTTC
cdr3_aa: CASQGADVETQYF
cdr3_length: 13
j_call: TRBJ2-5
v_call: TRBV12-5
d_call: NA
clone_size: few

cdr3_nt: TGCGCCAGCAGCTTAAGACGTGAATTCGGAGGCTACACCTTC
cdr3_aa: CASSLRREFGGYTF
cdr3_length: 14
j_call: TRBJ1-2
v_call: TRBV5-1
d_call: NA
clone_size: NA

cdr3_nt: TGTGCCAGCAGGGGACAGCCCGAAGCTTTCTTT
cdr3_aa: CASRGQPEAFF
cdr3_length: 11
j_call: TRBJ1-1
v_call: TRBV6-1
d_call: TRBD1
clone_size: NA

cdr3_nt: TGTGCCACCAGTGACCCCGGGACAGACAATCAGCCCCAGCATTTT
cdr3_aa: CATSDPGTDNQPQHF
cdr3_length: 15
j_call: TRBJ1-5
v_call: TRBV24-1
d_call: TRBD1
clone_size: many

cdr3_nt: TGCAGTGCTAGAGATTCTAGCGGGAGCTCCTACGAGCAGTACTTC
cdr3_aa: CSARDSSGSSYEQYF
cdr3_length: 15
j_call: TRBJ2-7
v_call: TRBV20-1
d_call: TRBD2
clone_size: NA

cdr3_nt: TGCGCCAGCAGCTCTGGGACTAGCGGGAGTATGAAGACCCAGTACTTC
cdr3_aa: CASSSGTSGSMKTQYF
cdr3_length: 16
j_call: TRBJ2-5
v_call: TRBV5-1
d_call: TRBD2
clone_size: once

cdr3_nt: TGTGCCAGTAGTATCTCAAGACAGGGTTCCTACGAGCAGTACTTC
cdr3_aa: CASSISRQGSYEQYF
cdr3_length: 15
j_call: TRBJ2-7
v_call: TRBV19
d_call: TRBD1
clone_size: NA

cdr3_nt: TGTGCCAGCAGTGACGTCAGCGGGATGGGTGAAAAACTGTTTTTT
cdr3_aa: CASSDVSGMGEKLFF
cdr3_length: 15
j_call: TRBJ1-4
v_call: TRBV2
d_call: NA
clone_size: NA

cdr3_nt: TGTGCCAGCAGCTCAGACAGGGGGCGGGGAGAGACCCAGTACTTC
cdr3_aa: CASSSDRGRGETQYF
cdr3_length: 15
j_call: TRBJ2-5
v_call: TRBV5-5
d_call: TRBD1
clone_size: NA

cdr3_nt: TGTGCCACGGAGGAAGGAGGGTCTGGAAACACCATATATTTT
cdr3_aa: CATEEGGSGNTIYF
cdr3_length: 14
j_call: TRBJ1-3
v_call: TRBV19
d_call: NA
clone_size: NA

cdr3_nt: TGTGCCAGCAGTACCCAGACAGGGATGTCCTACAATGAGCAGTTCTTC
cdr3_aa: CASSTQTGMSYNEQFF
cdr3_length: 16
j_call: TRBJ2-1
v_call: TRBV2
d_call: TRBD1
clone_size: NA